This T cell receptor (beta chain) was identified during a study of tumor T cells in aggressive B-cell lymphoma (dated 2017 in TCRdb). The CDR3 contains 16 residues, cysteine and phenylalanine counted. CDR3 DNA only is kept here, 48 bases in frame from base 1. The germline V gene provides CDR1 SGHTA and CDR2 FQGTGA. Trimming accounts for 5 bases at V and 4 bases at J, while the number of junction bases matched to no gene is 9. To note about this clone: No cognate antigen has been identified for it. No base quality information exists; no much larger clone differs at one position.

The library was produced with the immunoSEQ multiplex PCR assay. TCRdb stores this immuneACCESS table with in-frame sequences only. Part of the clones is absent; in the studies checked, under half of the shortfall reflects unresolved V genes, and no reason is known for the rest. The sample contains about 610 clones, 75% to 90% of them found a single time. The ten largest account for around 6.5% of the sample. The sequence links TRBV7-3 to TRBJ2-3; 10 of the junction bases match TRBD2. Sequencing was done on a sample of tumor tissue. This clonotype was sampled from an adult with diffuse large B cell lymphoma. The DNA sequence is TGTGCCAGCAGCGCGAGCGGGGGGGCCTCCCCAGATACGCAGTATTTT. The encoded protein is CASSASGGASPDTQYF.